This T cell receptor (beta chain) was sequenced during a study of cytomegalovirus exposure and HLA in healthy donors. Looking at the study overall: Unique TCRs numbering approximately 81 million, obtained from HLA-typed donors, made up an early data release. Study-wide findings and caveats: What TCR beta sequences reportedly achieved was accurate prediction of HLA-A and HLA-B alleles in most subjects. A list of 164 TCR beta chains associated with cytomegalovirus was given.

The CDR3 is 14 amino acids. Trimming cost V 4 bases and J 5 bases, with 13 bases left between them. Germline values: CDR1 SGHKS, CDR2 YYEKEE (reference sequence). A word on this clone: Its antigen is unknown.

60 Vbeta and 13 Jbeta primers were used in PCR. Data came from immunoSEQ multiplex PCR; TCRdb stores just in-frame clones and leaves some out. The data contain around 210,000 clones, around 79% of them singletons. This sequence originates from a male donor in good health and CMV-seropositive. This rearrangement joins TRBV5-5 to TRBJ1-5, with TRBD1 as a possible D gene (6 bases). Sequencing input: PBMCs. CDR3: CASSRTENYQPQHF. The CDR3 DNA follows: TGTGCCAGCAGCAGGACAGAAAACTATCAGCCCCAGCATTTT. Combining the CDR3 with reference TRBV5-5 and TRBJ1-5 gives the whole variable domain DAGVTQSPTHLIKTRGQQVTLRCSPISGHKSVSWYQQVLGQGPQFIFQYYEKEERGRGNFPDRFSARQFPNYSSELNVNALLLGDSALYLCASSRTENYQPQHFGDGTRLSIL.